This is a list of T cell receptor beta chains from one sample in a study of T cell responses to AZD1222 COVID-19 vaccine. TCRdb keeps only in-frame clones here, not all; method: immunoSEQ multiplex PCR. The table records around 110,000 clones, around 91% of them present only once. Here the sequenced sample was peripheral blood, taken 28 days after the second AZD1222 dose. Every receptor here comes from an adult who received the AZD1222 COVID-19 vaccine. Each CDR3 is given with its conserved first and last residue. Each record gives: J gene, V gene, D gene, clone size, CDR3 protein, CDR3 DNA. The D gene is left open where the match is weak. Clone size is given for some rows only: seen once, a few or many times, or a class if the clone is expanded.

j_gene: TRBJ1-5; v_gene: TRBV28; d_gene: -; abundance: -; CDR3aa: CASSSGQDNQPQHF; CDR3nt: TGTGCCAGCAGTTCGGGACAAGACAATCAGCCCCAGCATTTT
j_gene: TRBJ2-1; v_gene: TRBV30; d_gene: -; abundance: -; CDR3aa: CAWRAGWGNEQFF; CDR3nt: TGTGCCTGGAGGGCAGGCTGGGGGAATGAGCAGTTCTTC
j_gene: TRBJ1-5; v_gene: TRBV18; d_gene: -; abundance: -; CDR3aa: CASSPTRDGNQPQHF; CDR3nt: TGTGCCAGCTCACCAACCAGGGATGGCAATCAGCCCCAGCATTTT
j_gene: TRBJ1-5; v_gene: TRBV6-6; d_gene: -; abundance: -; CDR3aa: CASSYLGRNQPQHF; CDR3nt: TGTGCCAGCAGTTACTTGGGACGCAATCAGCCCCAGCATTTT
j_gene: TRBJ2-5; v_gene: TRBV5-1; d_gene: -; abundance: -; CDR3aa: CASSFLRDTQETQYF; CDR3nt: TGCGCCAGCAGCTTCCTCCGGGACACCCAAGAGACCCAGTACTTC
j_gene: TRBJ2-3; v_gene: TRBV5-6; d_gene: -; abundance: -; CDR3aa: CASSLERYTQYF; CDR3nt: TGTGCCAGCAGCTTGGAGCGTTATACGCAGTATTTT
j_gene: TRBJ2-1; v_gene: TRBV12-5; d_gene: TRBD1; abundance: once; CDR3aa: CASAQTGGDEQFF; CDR3nt: TGTGCTAGTGCCCAGACAGGGGGGGATGAGCAGTTCTTC
j_gene: TRBJ2-7; v_gene: TRBV28; d_gene: TRBD2; abundance: -; CDR3aa: CASAPWTSGGEQYF; CDR3nt: TGTGCCAGCGCCCCCTGGACTAGCGGAGGCGAGCAGTACTTC
j_gene: TRBJ2-1; v_gene: TRBV28; d_gene: -; abundance: -; CDR3aa: CASSLRAGSYNEQFF; CDR3nt: TGTGCCAGCAGTTTAAGAGCGGGCTCCTACAATGAGCAGTTCTTC
j_gene: TRBJ1-2; v_gene: TRBV6-5; d_gene: -; abundance: -; CDR3aa: CASRQRDVYGYTF; CDR3nt: TGTGCCAGCAGACAAAGGGACGTCTATGGCTACACCTTC
j_gene: TRBJ1-1; v_gene: TRBV21-1; d_gene: -; abundance: -; CDR3aa: CASSKVARGHTEAFF; CDR3nt: TGTGCCAGCAGCAAAGTTGCCAGGGGGCATACTGAAGCTTTCTTT
j_gene: TRBJ2-3; v_gene: TRBV18; d_gene: TRBD2; abundance: -; CDR3aa: CASSPGLAGDTQYF; CDR3nt: TGTGCCAGCTCACCAGGACTAGCGGGAGATACGCAGTATTTT
j_gene: TRBJ2-1; v_gene: TRBV28; d_gene: TRBD2; abundance: -; CDR3aa: CAARGPSGINEQFF; CDR3nt: TGTGCCGCCCGGGGCCCTAGCGGGATCAATGAGCAGTTCTTC
j_gene: TRBJ1-1; v_gene: TRBV5-1; d_gene: -; abundance: -; CDR3aa: CASRREDYNTEAFF; CDR3nt: TGCGCCAGCAGGAGGGAAGACTACAACACTGAAGCTTTCTTT
j_gene: TRBJ1-4; v_gene: TRBV6-1; d_gene: TRBD1; abundance: -; CDR3aa: CASSEKTGGSEKLFF; CDR3nt: TGTGCCAGCAGTGAAAAAACAGGGGGGAGTGAAAAACTGTTTTTT
j_gene: TRBJ2-7; v_gene: TRBV19; d_gene: -; abundance: -; CDR3aa: CASSPGRSETGSYEQYF; CDR3nt: TGTGCCAGTAGTCCGGGCCGGAGTGAGACGGGCTCCTACGAGCAGTACTTC
j_gene: TRBJ1-1; v_gene: TRBV18; d_gene: -; abundance: -; CDR3aa: CASSPLNDGEAFF; CDR3nt: TGTGCCAGCTCACCCCTAAATGACGGTGAAGCTTTCTTT
j_gene: TRBJ2-7; v_gene: TRBV6-6; d_gene: TRBD2; abundance: -; CDR3aa: CASSPLPLSGASDSYEQYF; CDR3nt: TGTGCCAGCAGTCCCCTCCCTCTCAGCGGGGCTAGCGACTCCTACGAGCAGTACTTC
j_gene: TRBJ1-1; v_gene: TRBV3-1/TRBV3-2; d_gene: -; abundance: -; CDR3aa: CASSLGREEAFF; CDR3nt: TGTGCCAGTTCACTTGGGCGGGAGGAAGCTTTCTTT
j_gene: TRBJ1-1; v_gene: TRBV10-3; d_gene: -; abundance: -; CDR3aa: CAISEFSTEAFF; CDR3nt: TGTGCCATCAGTGAGTTTAGCACTGAAGCTTTCTTT
j_gene: TRBJ2-7; v_gene: TRBV3-1/TRBV3-2; d_gene: -; abundance: -; CDR3aa: CASTLGSEQYF; CDR3nt: TGTGCCAGCACCCTGGGGAGCGAGCAGTACTTC
j_gene: TRBJ1-1; v_gene: TRBV9; d_gene: -; abundance: -; CDR3aa: CASSPQLGPDKAFF; CDR3nt: TGTGCCAGCAGCCCGCAGTTGGGACCTGATAAAGCTTTCTTT
j_gene: TRBJ2-5; v_gene: TRBV28; d_gene: -; abundance: -; CDR3aa: CASNSGRGPGKTQYF; CDR3nt: TGTGCCAGCAACAGTGGGAGGGGGCCAGGGAAGACCCAGTACTTC
j_gene: TRBJ2-5; v_gene: TRBV18; d_gene: -; abundance: -; CDR3aa: CASSPRDRQETQYF; CDR3nt: TGTGCCAGCTCACCAAGAGACAGACAAGAGACCCAGTACTTC
j_gene: TRBJ1-2; v_gene: TRBV2; d_gene: TRBD1; abundance: -; CDR3aa: CASNQQGFEYGYTF; CDR3nt: TGTGCCAGCAACCAACAGGGGTTCGAGTATGGCTACACCTTC
j_gene: TRBJ2-1; v_gene: TRBV6-6; d_gene: -; abundance: -; CDR3aa: CASRETSLVNEQFF; CDR3nt: TGTGCCAGCCGAGAGACTAGTCTGGTCAATGAGCAGTTCTTC
j_gene: TRBJ2-5; v_gene: TRBV12-3/TRBV12-4; d_gene: TRBD2; abundance: -; CDR3aa: CASSRPSGETQYF; CDR3nt: TGTGCCAGCAGCCGTCCTAGCGGAGAGACCCAGTACTTC
j_gene: TRBJ1-5; v_gene: TRBV6-2/TRBV6-3; d_gene: TRBD1; abundance: -; CDR3aa: CASSYSGQGSQPQHF; CDR3nt: TGTGCCAGCAGTTATTCCGGACAGGGGAGTCAGCCCCAGCATTTT
j_gene: TRBJ2-7; v_gene: TRBV3-1/TRBV3-2; d_gene: TRBD1; abundance: -; CDR3aa: CASSQDPGQGLTYEQYF; CDR3nt: TGTGCCAGCAGCCAAGACCCGGGACAGGGCTTAACCTACGAGCAGTACTTC
j_gene: TRBJ2-3; v_gene: TRBV28; d_gene: -; abundance: -; CDR3aa: CASSPNTDTQYF; CDR3nt: TGTGCCAGCAGTCCAAACACAGATACGCAGTATTTT
j_gene: TRBJ1-2; v_gene: TRBV2; d_gene: TRBD1; abundance: -; CDR3aa: CASSPGQGNYGYTF; CDR3nt: TGTGCCAGCAGCCCGGGACAGGGTAACTATGGCTACACCTTC
j_gene: TRBJ2-1; v_gene: TRBV19; d_gene: TRBD2; abundance: -; CDR3aa: CASSWTSENNEQFF; CDR3nt: TGTGCCAGTAGCTGGACTAGCGAGAACAATGAGCAGTTCTTC
j_gene: TRBJ2-7; v_gene: TRBV7-8; d_gene: TRBD2; abundance: once; CDR3aa: CASSSLISGSVPYEQYF; CDR3nt: TGTGCCAGCAGCTCCCTAATTAGCGGGAGTGTCCCCTACGAGCAGTACTTC
j_gene: TRBJ1-6; v_gene: TRBV11-2; d_gene: -; abundance: -; CDR3aa: CASSLEKPRDVYSPLHF; CDR3nt: TGTGCCAGCAGCTTAGAAAAACCCCGGGACGTCTATTCACCCCTCCACTTT
j_gene: TRBJ1-5; v_gene: TRBV6-1; d_gene: -; abundance: -; CDR3aa: CASSEVYGSQPQHF; CDR3nt: TGTGCCAGCAGTGAAGTATACGGCTCCCAGCCCCAGCATTTT
j_gene: TRBJ2-7; v_gene: TRBV6-1; d_gene: -; abundance: -; CDR3aa: CASSERAGTQPFYEQYF; CDR3nt: TGTGCCAGCAGTGAACGGGCGGGAACTCAACCTTTCTACGAGCAGTACTTC
j_gene: TRBJ1-4; v_gene: TRBV28; d_gene: -; abundance: -; CDR3aa: CASTPGGADEKLFF; CDR3nt: TGTGCCAGCACCCCGGGGGGGGCCGATGAAAAACTGTTTTTT